A single sample gave rise to the 20 T cell receptor beta chains below, sequenced in a study of blood T cell repertoires in COVID-19. The protocol was immunoSEQ multiplex PCR, while the TCRdb copy is restricted to in-frame clones and leaves out a portion. The sample carries 120,000 to 150,000 clones, over 70% recorded once. The sample comprised peripheral blood. These receptor sequences come from a man aged 45 to 65 who had recovered from COVID-19.

The rearrangement joins TRBV6-2 or TRBV6-3 to TRBJ2-5; D ambiguous. V was shortened by 2 bases and J by 7 bases, with 8 bases between the two germline ends. The CDR3 spans 12 residues. Germline CDR1 reads MNHEY; CDR2 reads SVGEGT. This CDR3 reads CASSYPNWTQYF. Written as DNA, the CDR3 is TGTGCCAGCAGTTACCCGAACTGGACCCAGTACTTC.

This chain uses TRBV5-5 with TRBJ1-6, with TRBD1 identical over 7 bases. The germline CDR1 and CDR2 sequences are SGHKS and YYEKEE (reference sequence). Trimming removed 0 bases from V and 7 bases from J; junction bases left unmatched: 7. This CDR3 has 16 residues. CDR3 residues: CASSLAGAGGNSPLHF. The CDR3 DNA follows: TGTGCCAGCAGCTTGGCCGGGGCAGGGGGAAATTCACCCCTCCACTTT.

The chain links TRBV3-1 (or the pseudogene TRBV3-2) to TRBJ1-6; TRBD1 matches 8 bases. Germline lookup yields CDR1 LGHDT and CDR2 YNNKEL (reference sequence). Trimming removed 1 base from V and 5 bases from J; junction bases left unmatched: 4. This CDR3 spans 16 amino acids. CDR3 DNA: TGTGCCAGCAGCCAAGTCAGGGGGCCCAATAATTCACCCCTCCACTTT. Its protein product is CASSQVRGPNNSPLHF.

CDR3 nucleotide sequence: TGTGCCAGCAGCGCGGACAGGACCTTCGAGCAGTACTTC. Encoded protein: CASSADRTFEQYF. The chain uses TRBV11-2 and TRBJ2-7; TRBD1 agrees at 7 bases. In germline, CDR1 is SGHAT, CDR2 FQNNGV. This CDR3 has 13 amino acids. Unmatched junction bases numbered 7, after V lost 5 bases and J lost 6 bases.

The genes are TRBV27 and TRBJ2-1; D is possibly TRBD1 (6 bases). V lost 1 base to trimming and J lost 2 bases, with 9 bases between them. The CDR3 consists of 15 residues. In germline, CDR1 is MNHEY, CDR2 SMNVEV (reference sequence). As DNA, the CDR3 is TGTGCCAGCAGTTTATTAGGGGGTCCCTACAATGAGCAGTTCTTC. It translates to CASSLLGGPYNEQFF.

The chain uses TRBV11-3 and TRBJ2-5; D not resolved. Deletions cut 1 base from V and 5 bases from J, with 8 bases between. The CDR3 covers 13 residues. The germline CDR1 and CDR2 sequences are SGHNT and YENEEA. CDR3 sequence: CASSLGNAETQYF. CDR3 in DNA: TGTGCCAGCAGCTTAGGCAATGCGGAGACCCAGTACTTC.

This chain joins TRBV27 and TRBJ1-6, with 9 bases aligning to TRBD1. With 6 bases clipped from V and 2 bases from J, the junction kept 17 bases outside the gene matches. Germline V lookup: CDR1 MNHEY, CDR2 SMNVEV (reference sequence). The CDR3 consists of 20 residues. CDR3 coding DNA: TGTGCCAGCAGGAGAACGCCGGGACAGGGCACCGATACCTATAATTCACCCCTCCACTTT. Residues: CASRRTPGQGTDTYNSPLHF.

The chain links TRBV10-3 to TRBJ2-3; TRBD1 agrees at 7 bases. This CDR3 has 15 amino acids. CDR1 and CDR2 (germline): ENHRY, SYGVKD. J gave up 5 bases and V 5 bases, and 10 bases lay outside the gene matches. The CDR3 DNA sequence: TGTGCCATCAGTTTCGGACAGGATCACGAAGATACGCAGTATTTT. Encoded protein: CAISFGQDHEDTQYF.

This clone is a singleton in its sample. The chain links TRBV19 to TRBJ2-3, with TRBD1 matching over 9 bases. The ends lost 5 bases at V and 5 bases at J; junction bases unmatched: 11. This CDR3 comprises 16 residues. Germline assignment: CDR1 LNHDA and CDR2 SQIVND (reference sequence). CDR3 protein: CASSPFPGQGRDTQYF. The CDR3 DNA reads as TGTGCCAGTAGTCCCTTCCCGGGACAGGGAAGAGATACGCAGTATTTT.

The chain links TRBV5-1 to TRBJ1-1, with 7 bases matching TRBD1. The CDR3 runs to 14 residues. CDR1 is SGHRS and CDR2 is YFSETQ in the germline V gene. V gave up 3 bases and J gave up 5 bases; unmatched junction bases: 7. The DNA for the CDR3 is TGCGCCAGCAGCTCCCAGACAGGGACAACTGAAGCTTTCTTT. As protein: CASSSQTGTTEAFF.

This clone was found a few times. The rearrangement joins TRBV11-3 to TRBJ1-6; 7 bases line up with TRBD1. With V trimmed by 5 bases and J by 6 bases, 4 bases remained unmatched. The CDR3 spans 14 residues. The germline V gene encodes CDR1 SGHNT and CDR2 YENEEA. CDR3 sequence reads: CASSLTGFNSPLHF. DNA of the CDR3: TGTGCCAGCAGCCTGACAGGGTTTAATTCACCCCTCCACTTT.

The count of this clone is one. The CDR3 nucleotides are TGTGCCAGCAGCTTAGATCATGGGGGCGGTAGTTCGAGGAGAACAGATACGCAGTATTTT. It is translated as CASSLDHGGGSSRRTDTQYF. The chain uses TRBV11-3 and TRBJ2-3; D perhaps matches TRBD1 (6 bases). Germline V CDR1 and CDR2: SGHNT, YENEEA. The V end lost 0 bases, the J end lost 3 bases, and 25 bases lay between the germline ends. This CDR3 is 20 amino acids long.

The chain couples TRBV2 to TRBJ1-4; D gene ambiguous. With 8 bases removed from V and 7 bases from J, the gap between germline ends came to 17 bases. Germline V gives CDR1 SNHLY, CDR2 FYNNEI. The CDR3 length is 14 residues. The CDR3, as DNA: TGTGCCAGCGGCTTCAGAGGCCGGAGTGAAAAACTGTTTTTT. It yields the protein CASGFRGRSEKLFF.

V usage is TRBV5-1 and J usage is TRBJ2-2; 7 bases fit TRBD2. Trimming took 7 bases from V and 6 from J; bases not matched to a gene: 0. CDR3 length: 11 residues. Germline loops: CDR1 SGHRS, CDR2 YFSETQ. CDR3 coding DNA: TGCGCCAGCGGGGGGGCCGGGGAGCTGTTTTTT. Translating gives CASGGAGELFF.

The V gene is TRBV7-2, the J gene TRBJ1-1; TRBD1 matches 9 bases. V was clipped by 2 bases and J by 1 base; unmatched bases: 2. The CDR3 length is 15 residues. The germline V gene encodes CDR1 SGHTA and CDR2 FQGNSA. CDR3 coding DNA: TGTGCCAGCAGCTTAAACAGGGGGCAGAACACTGAAGCTTTCTTT. Its protein product is CASSLNRGQNTEAFF.

CDR3 protein: CASRPLAGGSYEQYF. The DNA of the CDR3 is TGTGCCAGCAGACCCTTAGCGGGGGGCTCCTACGAGCAGTACTTC. This chain uses TRBV4-2 with TRBJ2-7, with TRBD2 matching 10 bases. Germline V gene data show CDR1 as LGHNA and CDR2 as YNFKEQ. The CDR3 is made up of 15 amino acids. J was trimmed by 0 bases and V by 6 bases; bases with no gene match: 5.

This chain connects TRBV6-6 to TRBJ2-7; D unresolved. Between the trimmed V and J ends, which lost 7 bases and 3 bases, there was a span of 13 bases. There are 13 residues in the CDR3. The germline V gene encodes CDR1 MNHNY and CDR2 SVGAGI (reference sequence). As DNA, the CDR3 is TGTGCCAGCAACGGCGGTAGAAACTACGAGCAGTACTTC. Protein: CASNGGRNYEQYF.

The chain is built from TRBV7-8 and TRBJ1-2; 7 bases align to TRBD1. The length of the CDR3 is 16 residues. Germline V gene lookup returns CDR1 SGHVS and CDR2 FQNEAQ. J gave up 1 base and V 5 bases, and 10 bases lay outside the gene matches. The CDR3 protein is CASSLRQGVFNYGYTF. Here the CDR3 DNA reads TGTGCCAGCAGCCTAAGACAGGGCGTATTTAACTATGGCTACACCTTC.

The gene calls are TRBV12-3 or TRBV12-4 and TRBJ1-1; D remains unclear. Trimming stripped 4 bases from V and 5 bases from J, with 8 bases between. This CDR3 spans 12 amino acids. The CDR3 here is CASSSWATEAFF. CDR3 DNA: TGTGCCAGCAGTTCGTGGGCTACTGAAGCTTTCTTT.

The chain links TRBV7-2 to TRBJ1-4, with 11 bases aligning to TRBD1. The germline CDR1 and CDR2 sequences are SGHTA and FQGNSA. The CDR3 contains 16 residues. The ends lost 5 bases at V and 3 bases at J; junction bases unmatched: 5. The DNA of the CDR3 is TGTGCCAGCAGCCGGACAGGGGGCATGGCTAATGAAAAACTGTTTTTT. Amino acids: CASSRTGGMANEKLFF.